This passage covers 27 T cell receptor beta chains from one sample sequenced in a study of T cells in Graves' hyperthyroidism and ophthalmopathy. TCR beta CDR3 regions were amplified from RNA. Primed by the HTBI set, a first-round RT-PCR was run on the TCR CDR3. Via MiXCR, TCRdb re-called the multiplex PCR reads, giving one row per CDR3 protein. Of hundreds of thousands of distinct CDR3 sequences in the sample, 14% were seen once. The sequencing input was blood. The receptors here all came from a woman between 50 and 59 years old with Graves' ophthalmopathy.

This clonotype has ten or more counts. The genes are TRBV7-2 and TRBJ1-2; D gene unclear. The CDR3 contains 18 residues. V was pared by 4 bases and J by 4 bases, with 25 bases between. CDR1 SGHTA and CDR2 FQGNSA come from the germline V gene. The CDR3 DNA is TGTGCCAGCAGCTCCCTACTGGGCCTCCAACAGCGGCCCTATGGCTACACCTTC. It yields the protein CASSSLLGLQQRPYGYTF.

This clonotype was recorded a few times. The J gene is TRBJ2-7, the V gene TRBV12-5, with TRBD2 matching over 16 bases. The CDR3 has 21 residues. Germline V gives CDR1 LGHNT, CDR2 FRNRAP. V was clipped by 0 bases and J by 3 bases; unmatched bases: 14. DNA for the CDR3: TGTGCTAGTGGTTTGGTACTTTTGGGACTAGCGGGAGGGGAAAAAAACTACGAGCAGTACTTC. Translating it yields CASGLVLLGLAGGEKNYEQYF.

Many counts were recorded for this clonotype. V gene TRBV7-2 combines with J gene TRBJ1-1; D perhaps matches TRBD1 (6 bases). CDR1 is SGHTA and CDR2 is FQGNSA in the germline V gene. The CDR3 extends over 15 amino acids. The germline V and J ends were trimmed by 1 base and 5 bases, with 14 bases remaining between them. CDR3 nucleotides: TGTGCCAGCAGCTTAGATGTAGGGGGAAGGACTGAAGCTTTCTTT. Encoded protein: CASSLDVGGRTEAFF. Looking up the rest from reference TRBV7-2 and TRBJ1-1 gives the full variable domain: GAGVSQSPSNKVTEKGKDVELRCDPISGHTALYWYRQSLGQGLEFLIYFQGNSAPDKSGLPSDRFSAERTGGSVSTLTIQRTQQEDSAVYLCASSLDVGGRTEAFFGQGTRLTVV.

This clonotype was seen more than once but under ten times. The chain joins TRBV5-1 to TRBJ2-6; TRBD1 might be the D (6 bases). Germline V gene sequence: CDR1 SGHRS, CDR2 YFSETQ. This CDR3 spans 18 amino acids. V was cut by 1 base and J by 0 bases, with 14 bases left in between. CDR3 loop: CASSLSVRGDSGANVLTF. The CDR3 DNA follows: TGCGCCAGCAGCTTGTCCGTCAGGGGAGACTCTGGGGCCAACGTCCTGACTTTC.

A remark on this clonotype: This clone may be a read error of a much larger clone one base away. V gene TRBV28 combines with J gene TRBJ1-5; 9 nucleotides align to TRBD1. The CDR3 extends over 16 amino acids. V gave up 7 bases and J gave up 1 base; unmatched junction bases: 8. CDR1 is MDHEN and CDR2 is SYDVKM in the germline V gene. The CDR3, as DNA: TGTGCCAGCACCACAGGGGGCGGGCAAAGCAATCAGCCCCAGCATTTT. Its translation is CASTTGGGQSNQPQHF.

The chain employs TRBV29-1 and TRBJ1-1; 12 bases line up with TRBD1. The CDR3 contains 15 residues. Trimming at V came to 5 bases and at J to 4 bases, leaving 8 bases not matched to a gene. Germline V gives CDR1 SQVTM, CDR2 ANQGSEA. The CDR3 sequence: CSVPGTGGSATEAFF. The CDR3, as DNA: TGCAGCGTTCCCGGGACAGGGGGCTCGGCCACTGAAGCTTTCTTT.

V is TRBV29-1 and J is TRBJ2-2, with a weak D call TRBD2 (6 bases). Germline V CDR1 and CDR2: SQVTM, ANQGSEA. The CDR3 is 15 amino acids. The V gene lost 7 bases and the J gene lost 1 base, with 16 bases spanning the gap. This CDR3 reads CSATQRVGNTGELFF. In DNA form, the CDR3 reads TGCAGCGCGACACAGCGGGTAGGGAACACCGGGGAGCTGTTTTTT.

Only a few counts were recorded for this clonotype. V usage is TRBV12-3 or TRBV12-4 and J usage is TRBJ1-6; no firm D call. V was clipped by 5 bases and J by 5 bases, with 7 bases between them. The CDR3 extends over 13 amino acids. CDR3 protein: CASSPRDNSPLHF. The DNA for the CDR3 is TGTGCCAGCAGTCCGCGGGATAATTCACCCCTCCACTTT.

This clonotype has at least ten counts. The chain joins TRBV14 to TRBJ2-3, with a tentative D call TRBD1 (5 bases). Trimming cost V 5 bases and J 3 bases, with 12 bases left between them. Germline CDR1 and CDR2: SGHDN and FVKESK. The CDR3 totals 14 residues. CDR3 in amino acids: CASSARQSTDTQYF. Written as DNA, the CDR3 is TGTGCCAGCAGCGCCCGACAGTCAACAGATACGCAGTATTTT.

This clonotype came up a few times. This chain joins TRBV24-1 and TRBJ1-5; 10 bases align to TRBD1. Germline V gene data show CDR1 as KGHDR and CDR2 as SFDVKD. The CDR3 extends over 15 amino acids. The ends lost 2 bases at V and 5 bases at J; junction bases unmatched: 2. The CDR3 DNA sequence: TGTGCCACCAGTGATTCGGACAGGGGGGATCAGCCCCAGCATTTT. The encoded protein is CATSDSDRGDQPQHF.

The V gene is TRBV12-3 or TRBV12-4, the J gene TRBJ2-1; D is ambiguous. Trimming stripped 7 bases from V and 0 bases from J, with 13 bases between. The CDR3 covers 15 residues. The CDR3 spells CASTRSGGSYNEQFF. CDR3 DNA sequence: TGTGCCAGCACCCGCTCGGGCGGCTCCTACAATGAGCAGTTCTTC.

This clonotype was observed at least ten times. As DNA, the CDR3 is TGCAGTGCTAGAAGAGGGGTGGAGACTGAAGCTTTCTTT. Translated, it gives CSARRGVETEAFF. This chain uses TRBV20-1 with TRBJ1-1, with D perhaps matching TRBD1 (5 bases). The V gene lost 2 bases and the J gene lost 5 bases, with 12 bases spanning the gap. Germline assignment: CDR1 DFQATT and CDR2 SNEGSKA (reference sequence). This CDR3 is 13 amino acids long.

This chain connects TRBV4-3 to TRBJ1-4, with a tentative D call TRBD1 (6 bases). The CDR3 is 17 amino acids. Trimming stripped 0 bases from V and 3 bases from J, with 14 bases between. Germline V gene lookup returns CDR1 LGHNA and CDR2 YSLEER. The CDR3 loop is CASSQDPTGLANEKLFF. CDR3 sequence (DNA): TGCGCCAGCAGCCAAGATCCCACAGGGTTGGCTAATGAAAAACTGTTTTTT.

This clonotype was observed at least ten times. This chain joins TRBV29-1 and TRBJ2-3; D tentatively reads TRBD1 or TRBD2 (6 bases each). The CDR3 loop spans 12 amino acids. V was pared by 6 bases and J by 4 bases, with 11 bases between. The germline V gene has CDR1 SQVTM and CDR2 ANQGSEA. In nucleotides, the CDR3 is TGCAGCGTCGACCGGGGGCCAGATACGCAGTATTTT. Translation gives CSVDRGPDTQYF.

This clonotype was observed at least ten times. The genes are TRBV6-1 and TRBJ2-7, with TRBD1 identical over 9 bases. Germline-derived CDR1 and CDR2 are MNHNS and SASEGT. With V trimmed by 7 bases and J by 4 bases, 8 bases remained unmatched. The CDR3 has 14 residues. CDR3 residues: CASTKRDRVYEQYF. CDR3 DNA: TGTGCCAGCACCAAACGGGACAGGGTTTACGAGCAGTACTTC.

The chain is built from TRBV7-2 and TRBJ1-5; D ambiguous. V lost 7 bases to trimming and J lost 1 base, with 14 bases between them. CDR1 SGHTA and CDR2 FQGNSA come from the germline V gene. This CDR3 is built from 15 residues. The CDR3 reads CASTKRGGSNQPQHF. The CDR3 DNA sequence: TGTGCCAGCACCAAGCGGGGAGGAAGCAATCAGCCCCAGCATTTT.

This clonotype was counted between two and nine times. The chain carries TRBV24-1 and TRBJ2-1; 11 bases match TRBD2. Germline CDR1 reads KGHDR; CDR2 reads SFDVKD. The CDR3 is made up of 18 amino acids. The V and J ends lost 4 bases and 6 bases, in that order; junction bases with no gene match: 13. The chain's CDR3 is CATSEPYSGRAIINEQFF. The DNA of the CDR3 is TGTGCCACCAGTGAGCCGTATAGCGGGAGGGCCATTATCAATGAGCAGTTCTTC.

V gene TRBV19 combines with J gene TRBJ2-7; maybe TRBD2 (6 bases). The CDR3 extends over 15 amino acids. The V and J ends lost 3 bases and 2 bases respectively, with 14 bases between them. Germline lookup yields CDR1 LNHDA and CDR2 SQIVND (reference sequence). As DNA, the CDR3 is TGTGCCAGTAGTATCCAGGCTAGCGTTCCCTACGAGCAGTACTTC. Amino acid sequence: CASSIQASVPYEQYF.

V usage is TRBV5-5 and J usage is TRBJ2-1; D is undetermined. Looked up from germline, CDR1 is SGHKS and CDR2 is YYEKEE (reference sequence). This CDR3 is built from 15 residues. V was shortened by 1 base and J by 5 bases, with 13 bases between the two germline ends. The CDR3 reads CASSLWGIQNNEQFF. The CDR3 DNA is TGTGCCAGCAGCTTGTGGGGAATCCAGAACAATGAGCAGTTCTTC.

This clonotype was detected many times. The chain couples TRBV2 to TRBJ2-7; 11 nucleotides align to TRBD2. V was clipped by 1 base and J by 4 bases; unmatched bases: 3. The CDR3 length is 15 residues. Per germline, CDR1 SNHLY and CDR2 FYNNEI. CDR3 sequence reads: CASSEVASGRYEQYF. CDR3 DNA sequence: TGTGCCAGCAGTGAAGTGGCTAGCGGGAGGTACGAGCAGTACTTC.

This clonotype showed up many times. CDR3 loop: CSARVTSGRGSYEQYF. DNA of the CDR3: TGCAGTGCTAGAGTAACTAGCGGGAGGGGATCCTACGAGCAGTACTTC. This rearrangement joins TRBV20-1 to TRBJ2-7; 13 positions match TRBD2. The CDR3 has 16 residues. Germline V CDR1 and CDR2: DFQATT, SNEGSKA (reference sequence). The V and J ends lost 1 base and 1 base, in that order; junction bases with no gene match: 4.

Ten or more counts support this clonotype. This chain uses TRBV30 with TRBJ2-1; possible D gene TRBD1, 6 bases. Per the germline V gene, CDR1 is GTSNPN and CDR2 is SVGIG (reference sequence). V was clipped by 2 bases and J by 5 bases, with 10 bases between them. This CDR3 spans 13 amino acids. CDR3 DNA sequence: TGTGCCTGGAGTCCCGGGACAAACAATGAGCAGTTCTTC. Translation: CAWSPGTNNEQFF.

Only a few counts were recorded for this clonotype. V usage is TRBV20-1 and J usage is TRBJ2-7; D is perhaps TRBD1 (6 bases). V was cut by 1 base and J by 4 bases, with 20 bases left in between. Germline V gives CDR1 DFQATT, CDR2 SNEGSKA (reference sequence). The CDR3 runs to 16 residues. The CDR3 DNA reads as TGCAGTGCTAGAGCCCCTGGGGGCCTACTCGGTTACGAGCAGTACTTC. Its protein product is CSARAPGGLLGYEQYF.

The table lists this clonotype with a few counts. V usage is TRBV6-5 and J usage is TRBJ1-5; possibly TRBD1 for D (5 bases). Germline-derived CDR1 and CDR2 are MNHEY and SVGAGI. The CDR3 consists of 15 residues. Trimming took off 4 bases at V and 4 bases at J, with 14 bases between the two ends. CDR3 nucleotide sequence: TGTGCCAGCAGTTCCCTTGGGGGGGGGAATCAGCCCCAGCATTTT. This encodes CASSSLGGGNQPQHF.

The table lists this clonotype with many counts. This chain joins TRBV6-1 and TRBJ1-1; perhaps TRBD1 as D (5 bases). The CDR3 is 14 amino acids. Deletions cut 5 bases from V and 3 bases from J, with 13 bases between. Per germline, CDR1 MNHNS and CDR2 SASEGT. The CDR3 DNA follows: TGTGCCAGCAGTCCTATACGGGGGGACACTGAAGCTTTCTTT. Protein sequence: CASSPIRGDTEAFF.

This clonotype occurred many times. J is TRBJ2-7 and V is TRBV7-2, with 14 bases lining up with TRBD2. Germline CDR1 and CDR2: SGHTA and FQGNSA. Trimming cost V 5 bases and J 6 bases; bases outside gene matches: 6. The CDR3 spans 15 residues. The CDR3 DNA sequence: TGTGCCAGCAGCATTGGACTAGCGGGAGGAGGCGAGCAGTACTTC. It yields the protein CASSIGLAGGGEQYF.

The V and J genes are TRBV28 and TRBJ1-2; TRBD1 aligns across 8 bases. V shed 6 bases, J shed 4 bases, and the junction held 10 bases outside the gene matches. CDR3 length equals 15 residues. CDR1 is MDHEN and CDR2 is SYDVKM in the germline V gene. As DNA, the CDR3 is TGTGCCAGCAGCCCCGGGCAGGGGGCCTCCTATGGCTACACCTTC. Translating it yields CASSPGQGASYGYTF.